This note documents a single T cell receptor (beta chain) sequence. As yet, its antigen is unknown. The source of the sample is a study of shared clonotypes between healthy human individuals. Whole-study findings and limits: Against clonotypes common to all four donors, non-shared ones had lower generation probabilities. An effect of sequencing depth on clonotype sharing among donors was expected.

TCRdb keeps only in-frame clones here, not all; method: immunoSEQ multiplex PCR. The sample consists of approximately 710,000 clones, around 90% of them appearing once. Germline V gene sequence: CDR1 MNHEY, CDR2 SMNVEV (reference sequence). There are 13 residues in the CDR3. V dropped 3 bases and J dropped 1 base, with 5 bases sitting between them. This sequence originates from a man younger than 35 in good health. Some clones in this sample may be carry-over from other donors' samples. Sequencing was performed on memory CD8+ T cells from PBMCs. Subset in this sample: CD45RO+ cells pooled with CCR7-negative TemRA cells. The chain links TRBV27 to TRBJ2-3; D gene ambiguous. The CDR3 loop reads CASSFDGTDTQYF. The CDR3 DNA reads as TGTGCCAGCAGTTTCGACGGCACAGATACGCAGTATTTT.